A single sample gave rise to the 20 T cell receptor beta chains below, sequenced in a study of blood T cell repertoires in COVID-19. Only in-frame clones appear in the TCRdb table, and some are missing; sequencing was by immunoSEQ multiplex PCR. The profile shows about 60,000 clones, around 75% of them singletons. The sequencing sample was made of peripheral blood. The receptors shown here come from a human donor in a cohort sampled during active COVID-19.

The CDR3: CASSRTGGEGYTF. CDR3 DNA sequence: TGCGCCAGCAGCCGTACAGGGGGCGAAGGCTACACCTTC. The V gene is TRBV5-1, the J gene TRBJ1-2; 9 positions match TRBD1. Germline CDR1 SGHRS, CDR2 YFSETQ. With V trimmed by 4 bases and J by 8 bases, 6 bases remained unmatched. This CDR3 is built from 13 residues.

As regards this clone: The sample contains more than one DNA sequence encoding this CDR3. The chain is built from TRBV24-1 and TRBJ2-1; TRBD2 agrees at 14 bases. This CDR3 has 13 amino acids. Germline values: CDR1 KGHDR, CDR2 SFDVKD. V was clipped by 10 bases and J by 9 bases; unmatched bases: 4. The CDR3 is CATGLAGVSEQFF. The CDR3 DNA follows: TGTGCCACGGGACTAGCGGGAGTCAGTGAGCAGTTCTTC.

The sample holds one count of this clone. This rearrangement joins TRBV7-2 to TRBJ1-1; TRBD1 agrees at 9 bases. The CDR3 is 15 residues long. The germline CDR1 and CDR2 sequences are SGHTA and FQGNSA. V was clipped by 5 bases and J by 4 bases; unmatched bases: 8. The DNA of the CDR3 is TGTGCCAGCAGCACTCGGACAGGGGTGGGCACTGAAGCTTTCTTT. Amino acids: CASSTRTGVGTEAFF.

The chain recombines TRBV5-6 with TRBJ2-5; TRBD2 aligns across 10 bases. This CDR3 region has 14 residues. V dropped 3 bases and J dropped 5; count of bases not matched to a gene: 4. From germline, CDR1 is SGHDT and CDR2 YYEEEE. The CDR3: CASSSLTSGETQYF. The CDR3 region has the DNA TGTGCCAGCAGCTCCTTGACTAGCGGGGAGACCCAGTACTTC. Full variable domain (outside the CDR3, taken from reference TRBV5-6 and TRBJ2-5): DAGVTQSPTHLIKTRGQQVTLRCSPKSGHDTVSWYQQALGQGPQFIFQYYEEEERQRGNFPDRFSGHQFPNYSSELNVNALLLGDSALYLCASSSLTSGETQYFGPGTRLLVL.

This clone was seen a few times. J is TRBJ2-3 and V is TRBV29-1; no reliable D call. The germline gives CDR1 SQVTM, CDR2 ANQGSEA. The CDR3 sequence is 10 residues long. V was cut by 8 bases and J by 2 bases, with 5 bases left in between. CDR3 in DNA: TGCAGCACCTACACAGATACGCAGTATTTT. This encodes CSTYTDTQYF.

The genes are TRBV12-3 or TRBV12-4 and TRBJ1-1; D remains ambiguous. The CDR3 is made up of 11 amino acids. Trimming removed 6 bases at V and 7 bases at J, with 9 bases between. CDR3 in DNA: TGTGCCAGCAGAACGGCGGGTGAAGCTTTCTTT. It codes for CASRTAGEAFF.

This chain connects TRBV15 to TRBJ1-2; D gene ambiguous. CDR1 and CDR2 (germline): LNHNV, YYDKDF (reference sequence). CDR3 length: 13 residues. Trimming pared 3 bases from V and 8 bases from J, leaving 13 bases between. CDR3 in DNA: TGTGCCACCAGCAGGGACTTCTGGACGGGCTACACCTTC. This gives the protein CATSRDFWTGYTF.

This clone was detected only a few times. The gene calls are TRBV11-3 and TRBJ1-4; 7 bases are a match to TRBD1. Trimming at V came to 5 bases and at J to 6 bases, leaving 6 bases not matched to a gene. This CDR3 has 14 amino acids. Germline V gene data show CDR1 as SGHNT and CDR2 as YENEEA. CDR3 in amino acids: CASSTGTEYEKLFF. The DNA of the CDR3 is TGTGCCAGCAGCACCGGGACAGAATATGAAAAACTGTTTTTT.

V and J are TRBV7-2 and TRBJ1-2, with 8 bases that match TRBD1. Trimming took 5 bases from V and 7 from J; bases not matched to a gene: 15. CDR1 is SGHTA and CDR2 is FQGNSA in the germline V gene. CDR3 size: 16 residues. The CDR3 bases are TGTGCCAGCAGCCGGGGGGCTATGGGACAGGACTTTGGCTACACCTTC. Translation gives CASSRGAMGQDFGYTF.

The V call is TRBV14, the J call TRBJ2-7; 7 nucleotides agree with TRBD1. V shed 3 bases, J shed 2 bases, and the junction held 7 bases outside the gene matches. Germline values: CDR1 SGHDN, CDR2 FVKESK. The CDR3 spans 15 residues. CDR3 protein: CASSQGQPDTYEQYF. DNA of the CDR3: TGTGCCAGCAGCCAGGGACAGCCGGATACCTACGAGCAGTACTTC.

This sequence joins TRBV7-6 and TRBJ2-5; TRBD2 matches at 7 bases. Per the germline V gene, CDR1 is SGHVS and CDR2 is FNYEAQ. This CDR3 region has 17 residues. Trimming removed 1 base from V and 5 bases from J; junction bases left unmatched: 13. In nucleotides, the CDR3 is TGTGCCAGCAGCTTAGATCGCGGGGCGGGAGTCGGGGAGACCCAGTACTTC. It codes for CASSLDRGAGVGETQYF.

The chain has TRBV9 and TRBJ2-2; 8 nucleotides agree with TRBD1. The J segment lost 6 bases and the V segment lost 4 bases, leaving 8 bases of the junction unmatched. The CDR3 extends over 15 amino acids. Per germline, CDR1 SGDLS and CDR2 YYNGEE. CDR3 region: CASSIRTGRSGELFF. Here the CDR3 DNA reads TGTGCCAGCAGCATCCGGACAGGGAGGTCCGGGGAGCTGTTTTTT.

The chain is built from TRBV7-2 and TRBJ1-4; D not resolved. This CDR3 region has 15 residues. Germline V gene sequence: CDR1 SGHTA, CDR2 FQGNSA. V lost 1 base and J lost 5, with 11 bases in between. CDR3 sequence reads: CASSLVVQPNEKLFF. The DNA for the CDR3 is TGTGCCAGCAGCTTAGTAGTACAGCCGAATGAAAAACTGTTTTTT.

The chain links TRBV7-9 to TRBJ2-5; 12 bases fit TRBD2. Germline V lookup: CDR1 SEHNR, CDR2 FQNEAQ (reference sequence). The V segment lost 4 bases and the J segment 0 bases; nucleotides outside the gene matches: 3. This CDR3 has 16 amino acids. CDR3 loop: CASSYPSGGDQETQYF. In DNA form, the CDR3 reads TGTGCCAGCAGCTACCCTAGCGGGGGGGACCAAGAGACCCAGTACTTC.

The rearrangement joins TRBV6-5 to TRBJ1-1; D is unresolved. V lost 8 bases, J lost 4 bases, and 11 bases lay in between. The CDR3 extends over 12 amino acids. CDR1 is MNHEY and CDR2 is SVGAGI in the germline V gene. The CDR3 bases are TGTGCCAGCCAAGAAGCAGGCACTGAAGCTTTCTTT. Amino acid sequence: CASQEAGTEAFF.

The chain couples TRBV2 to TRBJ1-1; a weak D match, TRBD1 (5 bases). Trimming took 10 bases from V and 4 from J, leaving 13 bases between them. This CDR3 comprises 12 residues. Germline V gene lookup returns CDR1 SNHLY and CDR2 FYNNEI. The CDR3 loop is CATGISGTEAFF. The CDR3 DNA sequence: TGTGCCACAGGGATTTCGGGCACTGAAGCTTTCTTT.

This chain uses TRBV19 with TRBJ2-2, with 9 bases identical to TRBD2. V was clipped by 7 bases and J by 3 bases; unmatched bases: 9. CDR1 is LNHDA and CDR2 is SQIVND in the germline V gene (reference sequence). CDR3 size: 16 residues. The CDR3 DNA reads TGTGCCAGTACAACCCGGCTAGCGGGGCACACCGGGGAGCTGTTTTTT. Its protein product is CASTTRLAGHTGELFF.

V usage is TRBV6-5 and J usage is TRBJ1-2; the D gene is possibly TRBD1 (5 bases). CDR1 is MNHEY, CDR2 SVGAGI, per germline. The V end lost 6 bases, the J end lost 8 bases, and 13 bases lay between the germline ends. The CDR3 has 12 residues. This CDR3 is CASRRAGGGYTF. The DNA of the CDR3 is TGTGCCAGCAGGAGGGCGGGGGGGGGCTACACCTTC.

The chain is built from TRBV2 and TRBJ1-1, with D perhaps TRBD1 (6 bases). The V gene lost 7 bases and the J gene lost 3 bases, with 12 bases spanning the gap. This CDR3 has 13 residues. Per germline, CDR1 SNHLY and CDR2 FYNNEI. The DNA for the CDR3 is TGTGCCAGCACTAGGGGGTTGGACACTGAAGCTTTCTTT. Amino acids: CASTRGLDTEAFF.

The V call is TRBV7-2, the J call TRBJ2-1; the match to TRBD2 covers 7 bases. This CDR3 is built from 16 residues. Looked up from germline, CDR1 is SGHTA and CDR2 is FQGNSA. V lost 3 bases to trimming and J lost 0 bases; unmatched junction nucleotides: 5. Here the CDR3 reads CASSFSASGSYNEQFF. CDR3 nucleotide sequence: TGTGCCAGCAGCTTTAGCGCTAGCGGCTCCTACAATGAGCAGTTCTTC.